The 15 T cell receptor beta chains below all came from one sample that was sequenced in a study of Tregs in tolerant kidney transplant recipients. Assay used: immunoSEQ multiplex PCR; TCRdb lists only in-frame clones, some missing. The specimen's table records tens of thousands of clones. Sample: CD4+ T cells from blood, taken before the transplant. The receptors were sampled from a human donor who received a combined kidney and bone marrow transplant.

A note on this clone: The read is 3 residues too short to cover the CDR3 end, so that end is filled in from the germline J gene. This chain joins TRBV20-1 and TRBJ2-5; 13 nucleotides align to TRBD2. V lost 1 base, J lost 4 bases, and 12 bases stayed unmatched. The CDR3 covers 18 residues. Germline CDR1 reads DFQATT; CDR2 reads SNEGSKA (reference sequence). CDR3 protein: CSARGGLAGLLTGETQYF. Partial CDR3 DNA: TGCAGTGCTAGAGGGGGACTAGCGGGATTATTGACCGGAGAGACC.

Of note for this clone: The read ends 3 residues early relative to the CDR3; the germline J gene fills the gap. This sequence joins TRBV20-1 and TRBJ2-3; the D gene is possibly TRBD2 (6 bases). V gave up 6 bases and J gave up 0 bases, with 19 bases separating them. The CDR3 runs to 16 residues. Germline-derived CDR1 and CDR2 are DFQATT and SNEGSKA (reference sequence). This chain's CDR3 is CSAQSLGLTSTDTQYF. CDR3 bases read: TGCAGTGCCCAAAGCCTGGGACTGACTAGCACAGATACG.

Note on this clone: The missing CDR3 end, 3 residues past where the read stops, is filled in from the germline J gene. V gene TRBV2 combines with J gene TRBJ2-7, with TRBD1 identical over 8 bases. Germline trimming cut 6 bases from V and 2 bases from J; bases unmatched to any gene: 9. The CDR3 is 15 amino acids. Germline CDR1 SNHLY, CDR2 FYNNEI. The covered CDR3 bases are TGTGCCAGCAGGACTGACAGGGGCATTCCCTACGAG. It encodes CASRTDRGIPYE. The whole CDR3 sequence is CASRTDRGIPYEQYF.

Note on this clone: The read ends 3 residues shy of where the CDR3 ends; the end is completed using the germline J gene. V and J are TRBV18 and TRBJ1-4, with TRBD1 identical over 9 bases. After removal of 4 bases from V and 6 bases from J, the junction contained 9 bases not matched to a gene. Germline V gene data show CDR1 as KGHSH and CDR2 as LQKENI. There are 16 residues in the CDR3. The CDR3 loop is CASSRYTGGDDEKLFF. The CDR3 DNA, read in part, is TGTGCCAGCTCACGGTATACAGGGGGCGACGATGAAAAA.

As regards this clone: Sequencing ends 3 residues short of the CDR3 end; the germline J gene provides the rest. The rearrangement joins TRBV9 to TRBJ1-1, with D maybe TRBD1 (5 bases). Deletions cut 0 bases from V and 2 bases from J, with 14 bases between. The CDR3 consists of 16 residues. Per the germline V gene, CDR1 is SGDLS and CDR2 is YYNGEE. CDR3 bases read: TGTGCCAGCAGCGTAGGTCTATTGACAGAAAACACTGAA. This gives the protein CASSVGLLTENTE. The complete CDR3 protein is CASSVGLLTENTEAFF.

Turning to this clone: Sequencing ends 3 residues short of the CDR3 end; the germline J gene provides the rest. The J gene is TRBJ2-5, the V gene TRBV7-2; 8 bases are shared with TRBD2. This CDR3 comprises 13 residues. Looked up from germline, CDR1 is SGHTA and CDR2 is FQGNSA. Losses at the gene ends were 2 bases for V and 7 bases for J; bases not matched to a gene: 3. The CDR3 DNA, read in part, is TGTGCCAGCAGCTTAAAACTAGCGGTGACC. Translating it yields CASSLKLAVT. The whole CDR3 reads CASSLKLAVTQYF. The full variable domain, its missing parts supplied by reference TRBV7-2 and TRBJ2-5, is GAGVSQSPSNKVTEKGKDVELRCDPISGHTALYWYRQSLGQGLEFLIYFQGNSAPDKSGLPSDRFSAERTGGSVSTLTIQRTQQEDSAVYLCASSLKLAVTQYFGPGTRLLVL.

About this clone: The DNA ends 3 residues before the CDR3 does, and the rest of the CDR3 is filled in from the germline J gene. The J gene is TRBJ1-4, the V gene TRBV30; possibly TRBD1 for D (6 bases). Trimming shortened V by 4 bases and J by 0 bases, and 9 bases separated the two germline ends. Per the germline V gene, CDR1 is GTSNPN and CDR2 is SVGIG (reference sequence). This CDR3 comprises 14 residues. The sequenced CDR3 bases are TGTGCCTGGACTCGACAGGCAACTAATGAAAAA. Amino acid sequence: CAWTRQATNEK. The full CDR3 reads CAWTRQATNEKLFF.

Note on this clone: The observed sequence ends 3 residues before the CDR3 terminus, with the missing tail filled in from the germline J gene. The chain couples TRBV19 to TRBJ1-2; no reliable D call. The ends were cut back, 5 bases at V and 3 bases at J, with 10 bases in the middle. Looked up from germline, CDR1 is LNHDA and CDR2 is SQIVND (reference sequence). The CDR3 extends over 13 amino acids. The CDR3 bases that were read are TGTGCCAGTAGTCCATTCTCGGACTATGGC. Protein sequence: CASSPFSDYG. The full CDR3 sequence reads CASSPFSDYGYTF.

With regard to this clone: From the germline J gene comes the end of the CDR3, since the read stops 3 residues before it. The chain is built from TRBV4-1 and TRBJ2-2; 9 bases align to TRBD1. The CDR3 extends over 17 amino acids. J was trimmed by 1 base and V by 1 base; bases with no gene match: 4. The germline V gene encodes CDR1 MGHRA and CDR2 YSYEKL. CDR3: CASSQGPGQGNTGELFF. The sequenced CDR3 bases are TGCGCCAGCAGCCAAGGGCCGGGACAGGGGAACACCGGGGAG.

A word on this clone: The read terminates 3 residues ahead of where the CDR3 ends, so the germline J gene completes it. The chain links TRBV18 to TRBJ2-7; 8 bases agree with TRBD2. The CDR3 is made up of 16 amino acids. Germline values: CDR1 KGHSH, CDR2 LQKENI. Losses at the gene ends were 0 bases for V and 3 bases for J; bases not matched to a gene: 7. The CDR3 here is CASSPPGLAGVYEQYF. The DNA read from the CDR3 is TGTGCCAGCTCACCACCCGGGCTAGCGGGCGTCTACGAG.

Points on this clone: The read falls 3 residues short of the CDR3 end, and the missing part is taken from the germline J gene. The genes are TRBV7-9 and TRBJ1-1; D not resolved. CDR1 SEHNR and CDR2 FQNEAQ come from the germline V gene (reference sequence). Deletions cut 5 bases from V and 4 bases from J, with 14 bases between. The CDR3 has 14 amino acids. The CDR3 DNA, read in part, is TGTGCCAGCAGCCGAGACATGAAGGGCACTGAA. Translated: CASSRDMKGTE. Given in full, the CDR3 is CASSRDMKGTEAFF.

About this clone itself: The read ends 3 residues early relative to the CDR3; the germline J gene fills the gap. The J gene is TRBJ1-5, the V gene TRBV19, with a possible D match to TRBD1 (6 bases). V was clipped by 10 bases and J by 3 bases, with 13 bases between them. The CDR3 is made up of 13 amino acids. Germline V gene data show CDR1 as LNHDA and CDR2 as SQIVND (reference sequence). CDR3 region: CATGGLYNQPQHF. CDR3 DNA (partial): TGTGCCACTGGGGGCCTATACAATCAGCCC. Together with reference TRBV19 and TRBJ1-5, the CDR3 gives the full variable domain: DGGITQSPKYLFRKEGQNVTLSCEQNLNHDAMYWYRQDPGQGLRLIYYSQIVNDFQKGDIAEGYSVSREKKESFPLTVTSAQKNPTAFYLCATGGLYNQPQHFGDGTRLSIL.

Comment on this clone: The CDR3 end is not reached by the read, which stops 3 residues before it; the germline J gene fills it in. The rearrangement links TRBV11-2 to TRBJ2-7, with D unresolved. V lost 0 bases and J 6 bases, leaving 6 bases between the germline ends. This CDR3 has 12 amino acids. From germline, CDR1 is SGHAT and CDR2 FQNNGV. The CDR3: CASSLEGGEQYF. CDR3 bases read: TGTGCCAGCAGCTTAGAAGGTGGCGAG. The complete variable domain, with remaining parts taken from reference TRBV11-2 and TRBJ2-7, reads EAGVAQSPRYKIIEKRQSVAFWCNPISGHATLYWYQQILGQGPKLLIQFQNNGVVDDSQLPKDRFSAERLKGVDSTLKIQPAKLEDSAVYLCASSLEGGEQYFGPGTRLTVT.

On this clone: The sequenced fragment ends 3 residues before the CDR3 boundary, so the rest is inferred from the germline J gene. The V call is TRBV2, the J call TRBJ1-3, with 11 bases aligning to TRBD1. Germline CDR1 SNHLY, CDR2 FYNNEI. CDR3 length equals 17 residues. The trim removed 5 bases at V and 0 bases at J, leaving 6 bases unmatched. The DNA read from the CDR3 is TGTGCCAGCAGTCCGGGACAGGGGGTCCCCTCTGGAAACACC. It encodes CASSPGQGVPSGNT. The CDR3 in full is CASSPGQGVPSGNTIYF.

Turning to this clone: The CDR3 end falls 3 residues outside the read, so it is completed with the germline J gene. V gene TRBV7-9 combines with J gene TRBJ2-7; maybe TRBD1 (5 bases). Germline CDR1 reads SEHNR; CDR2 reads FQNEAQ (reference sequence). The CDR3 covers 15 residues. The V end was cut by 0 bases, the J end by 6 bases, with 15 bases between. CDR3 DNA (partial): TGTGCCAGCAGCTTAGCGGGTGGGCAACAGGTCGAG. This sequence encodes CASSLAGGQQVE. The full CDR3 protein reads CASSLAGGQQVEQYF.